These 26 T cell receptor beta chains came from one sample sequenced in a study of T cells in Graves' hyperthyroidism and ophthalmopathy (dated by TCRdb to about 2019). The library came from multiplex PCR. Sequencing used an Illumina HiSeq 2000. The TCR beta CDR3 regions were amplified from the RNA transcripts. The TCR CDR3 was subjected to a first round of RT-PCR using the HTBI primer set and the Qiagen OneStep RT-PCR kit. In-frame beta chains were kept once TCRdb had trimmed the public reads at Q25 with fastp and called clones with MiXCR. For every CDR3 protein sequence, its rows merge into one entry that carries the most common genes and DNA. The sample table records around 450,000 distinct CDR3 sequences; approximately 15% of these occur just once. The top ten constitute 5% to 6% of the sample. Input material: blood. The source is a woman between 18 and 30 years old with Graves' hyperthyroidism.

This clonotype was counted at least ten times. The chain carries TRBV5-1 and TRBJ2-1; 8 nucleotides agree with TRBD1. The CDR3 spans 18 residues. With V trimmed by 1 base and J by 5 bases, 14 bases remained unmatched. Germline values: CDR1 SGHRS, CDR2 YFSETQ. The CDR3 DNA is TGCGCCAGCAGCTTGAGCAGGGGGCTACTATACAGACACAATGAGCAGTTCTTC. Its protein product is CASSLSRGLLYRHNEQFF.

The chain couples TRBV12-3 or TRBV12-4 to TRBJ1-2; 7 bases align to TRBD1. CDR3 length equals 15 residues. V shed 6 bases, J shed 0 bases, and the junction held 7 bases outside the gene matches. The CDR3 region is CASRQRTGPNYGYTF. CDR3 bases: TGTGCCAGCAGGCAGAGGACAGGTCCTAACTATGGCTACACCTTC.

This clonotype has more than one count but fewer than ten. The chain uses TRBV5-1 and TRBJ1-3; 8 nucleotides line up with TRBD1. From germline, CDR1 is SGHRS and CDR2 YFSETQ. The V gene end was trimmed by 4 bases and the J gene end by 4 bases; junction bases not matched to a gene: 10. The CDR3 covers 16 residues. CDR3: CASSGGQEALGNTIYF. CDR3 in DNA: TGCGCCAGCAGCGGGGGACAGGAGGCTCTCGGAAACACCATATATTTT.

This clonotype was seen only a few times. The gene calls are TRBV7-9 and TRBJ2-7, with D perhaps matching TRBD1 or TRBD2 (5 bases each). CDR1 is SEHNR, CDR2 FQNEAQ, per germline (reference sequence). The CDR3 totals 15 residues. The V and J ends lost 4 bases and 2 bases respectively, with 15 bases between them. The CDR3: CASSSTQRGPYEQYF. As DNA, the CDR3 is TGTGCCAGCAGCTCCACTCAGAGGGGACCCTACGAGCAGTACTTC.

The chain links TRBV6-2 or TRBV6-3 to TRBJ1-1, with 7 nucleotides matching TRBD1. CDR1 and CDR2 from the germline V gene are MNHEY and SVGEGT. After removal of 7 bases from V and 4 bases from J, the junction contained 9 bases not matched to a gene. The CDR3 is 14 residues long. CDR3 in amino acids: CASTTGVVGTEAFF. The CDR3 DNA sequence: TGTGCCAGCACTACAGGGGTGGTTGGCACTGAAGCTTTCTTT.

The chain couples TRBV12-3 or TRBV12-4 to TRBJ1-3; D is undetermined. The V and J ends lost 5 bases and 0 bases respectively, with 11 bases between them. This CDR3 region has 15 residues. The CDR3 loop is CASSAEVSSGNTIYF. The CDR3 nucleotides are TGTGCCAGCAGTGCCGAGGTGAGCTCTGGAAACACCATATATTTT.

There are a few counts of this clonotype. The CDR3 nucleotides read TGCAGTGCTAGGGCCCTGGGCAGGGAACCCTACGAGCAGTACTTC. Its protein is CSARALGREPYEQYF. This chain joins TRBV20-1 and TRBJ2-7, with D possibly matching TRBD1 (5 bases). Germline-derived CDR1 and CDR2 are DFQATT and SNEGSKA (reference sequence). The CDR3 has 15 amino acids. The V and J ends lost 3 bases and 2 bases respectively, with 17 bases between them.

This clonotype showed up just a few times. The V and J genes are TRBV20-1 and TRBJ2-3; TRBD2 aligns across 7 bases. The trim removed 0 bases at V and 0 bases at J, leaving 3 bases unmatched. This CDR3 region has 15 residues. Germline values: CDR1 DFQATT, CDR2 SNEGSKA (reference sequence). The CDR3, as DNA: TGCAGTGCTAGAGAACTAGCGATAAGCACAGATACGCAGTATTTT. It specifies CSARELAISTDTQYF.

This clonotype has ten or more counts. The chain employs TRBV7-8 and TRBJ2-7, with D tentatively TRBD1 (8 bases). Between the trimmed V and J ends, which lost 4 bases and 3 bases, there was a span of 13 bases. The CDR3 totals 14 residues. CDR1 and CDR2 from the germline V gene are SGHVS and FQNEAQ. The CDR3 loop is CASSSQGGDYEQYF. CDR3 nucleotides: TGTGCCAGCAGCTCACAGGGGGGGGACTACGAGCAGTACTTC.

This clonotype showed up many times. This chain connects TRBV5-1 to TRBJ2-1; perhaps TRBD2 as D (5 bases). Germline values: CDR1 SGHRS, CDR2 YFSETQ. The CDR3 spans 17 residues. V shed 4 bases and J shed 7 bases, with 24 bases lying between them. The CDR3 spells CASSPGLVVAIRNEQFF. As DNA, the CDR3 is TGCGCCAGCAGCCCCGGCCTTGTAGTAGCGATTAGGAATGAGCAGTTCTTC. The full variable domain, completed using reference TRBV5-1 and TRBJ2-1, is KAGVTQTPRYLIKTRGQQVTLSCSPISGHRSVSWYQQTPGQGLQFLFEYFSETQRNKGNFPGRFSGRQFSNSRSEMNVSTLELGDSALYLCASSPGLVVAIRNEQFFGPGTRLTVL.

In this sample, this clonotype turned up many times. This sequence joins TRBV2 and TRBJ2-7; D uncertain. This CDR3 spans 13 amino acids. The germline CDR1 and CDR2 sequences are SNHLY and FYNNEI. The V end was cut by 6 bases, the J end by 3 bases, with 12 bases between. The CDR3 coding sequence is TGTGCCAGCAGCCTGACGCGAGACTACGAGCAGTACTTC. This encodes CASSLTRDYEQYF. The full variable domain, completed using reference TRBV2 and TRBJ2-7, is EPEVTQTPSHQVTQMGQEVILRCVPISNHLYFYWYRQILGQKVEFLVSFYNNEISEKSEIFDDQFSVERPDGSNFTLKIRSTKLEDSAMYFCASSLTRDYEQYFGPGTRLTVT.

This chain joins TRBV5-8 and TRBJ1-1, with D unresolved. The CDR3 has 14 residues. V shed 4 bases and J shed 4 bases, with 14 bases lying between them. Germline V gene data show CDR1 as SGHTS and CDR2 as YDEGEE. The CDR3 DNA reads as TGTGCCAGCAGCCCGGAGGGAAGGAGCACTGAAGCTTTCTTT. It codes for CASSPEGRSTEAFF.

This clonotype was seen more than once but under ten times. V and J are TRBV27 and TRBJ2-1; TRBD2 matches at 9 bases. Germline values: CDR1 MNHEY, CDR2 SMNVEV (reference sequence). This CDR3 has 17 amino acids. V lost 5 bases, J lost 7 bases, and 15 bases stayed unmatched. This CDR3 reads CASSPATSGLYGNEQFF. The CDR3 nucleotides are TGTGCCAGCAGTCCCGCGACTAGCGGCTTGTATGGGAATGAGCAGTTCTTC.

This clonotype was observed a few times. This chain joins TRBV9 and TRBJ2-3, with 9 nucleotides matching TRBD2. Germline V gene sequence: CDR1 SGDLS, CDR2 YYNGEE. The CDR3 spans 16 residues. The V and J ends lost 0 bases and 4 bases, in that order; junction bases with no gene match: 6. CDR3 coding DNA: TGTGCCAGCAGCGTAGGGGTAGCGGGAGAGTCAGATACGCAGTATTTT. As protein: CASSVGVAGESDTQYF.

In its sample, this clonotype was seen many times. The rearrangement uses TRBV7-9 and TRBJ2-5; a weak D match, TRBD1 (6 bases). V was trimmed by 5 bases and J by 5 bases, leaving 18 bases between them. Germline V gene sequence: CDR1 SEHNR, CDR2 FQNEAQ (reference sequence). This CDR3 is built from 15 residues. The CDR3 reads CASSESGTPGETQYF. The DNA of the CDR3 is TGTGCCAGCAGCGAATCCGGGACACCGGGGGAGACCCAGTACTTC. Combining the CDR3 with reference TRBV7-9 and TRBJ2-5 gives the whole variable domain DTGVSQNPRHKITKRGQNVTFRCDPISEHNRLYWYRQTLGQGPEFLTYFQNEAQLEKSRLLSDRFSAERPKGSFSTLEIQRTEQGDSAMYLCASSESGTPGETQYFGPGTRLLVL.

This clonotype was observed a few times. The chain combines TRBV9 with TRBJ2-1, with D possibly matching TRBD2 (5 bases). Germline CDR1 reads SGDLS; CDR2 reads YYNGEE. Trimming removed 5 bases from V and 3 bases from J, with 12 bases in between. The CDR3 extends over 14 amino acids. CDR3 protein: CASSPLAVYNEQFF. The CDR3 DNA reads TGTGCCAGCAGTCCCCTAGCAGTCTACAATGAGCAGTTCTTC.

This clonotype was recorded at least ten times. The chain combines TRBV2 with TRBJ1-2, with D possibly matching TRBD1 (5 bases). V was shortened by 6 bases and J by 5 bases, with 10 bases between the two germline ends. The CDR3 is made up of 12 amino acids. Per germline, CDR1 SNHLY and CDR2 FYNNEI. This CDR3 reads CASSPRGYGYTF. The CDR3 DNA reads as TGTGCCAGCAGCCCGAGGGGTTATGGCTACACCTTC.

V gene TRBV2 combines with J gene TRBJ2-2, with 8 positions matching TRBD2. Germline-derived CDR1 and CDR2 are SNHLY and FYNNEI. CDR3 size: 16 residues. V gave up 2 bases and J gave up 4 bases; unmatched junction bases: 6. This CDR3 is CASSEPRRGGTGELFF. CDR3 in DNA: TGTGCCAGCAGTGAACCGCGCCGGGGGGGCACCGGGGAGCTGTTTTTT. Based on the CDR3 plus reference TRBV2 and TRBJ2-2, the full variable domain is EPEVTQTPSHQVTQMGQEVILRCVPISNHLYFYWYRQILGQKVEFLVSFYNNEISEKSEIFDDQFSVERPDGSNFTLKIRSTKLEDSAMYFCASSEPRRGGTGELFFGEGSRLTVL.

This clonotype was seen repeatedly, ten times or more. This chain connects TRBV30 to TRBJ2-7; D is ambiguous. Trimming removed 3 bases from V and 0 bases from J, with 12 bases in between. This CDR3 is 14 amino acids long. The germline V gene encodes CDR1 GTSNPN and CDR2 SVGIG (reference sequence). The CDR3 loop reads CAWRGTASSYEQYF. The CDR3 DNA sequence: TGTGCCTGGAGAGGCACAGCAAGCTCCTACGAGCAGTACTTC.

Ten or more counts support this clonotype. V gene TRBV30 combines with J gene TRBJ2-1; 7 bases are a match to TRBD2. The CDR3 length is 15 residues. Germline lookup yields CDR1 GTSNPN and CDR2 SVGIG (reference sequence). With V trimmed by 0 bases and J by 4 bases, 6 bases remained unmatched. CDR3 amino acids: CAWSVGDYLYNEQFF. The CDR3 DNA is TGTGCCTGGAGTGTCGGGGACTACCTTTACAATGAGCAGTTCTTC.

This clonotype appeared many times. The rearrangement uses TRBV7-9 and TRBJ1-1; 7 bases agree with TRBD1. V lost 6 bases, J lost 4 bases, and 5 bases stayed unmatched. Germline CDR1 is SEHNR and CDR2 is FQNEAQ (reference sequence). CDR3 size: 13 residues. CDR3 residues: CASRYAGGTEAFF. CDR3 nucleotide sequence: TGTGCCAGCAGGTATGCAGGGGGCACTGAAGCTTTCTTT. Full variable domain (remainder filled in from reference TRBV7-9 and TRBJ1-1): DTGVSQNPRHKITKRGQNVTFRCDPISEHNRLYWYRQTLGQGPEFLTYFQNEAQLEKSRLLSDRFSAERPKGSFSTLEIQRTEQGDSAMYLCASRYAGGTEAFFGQGTRLTVV.

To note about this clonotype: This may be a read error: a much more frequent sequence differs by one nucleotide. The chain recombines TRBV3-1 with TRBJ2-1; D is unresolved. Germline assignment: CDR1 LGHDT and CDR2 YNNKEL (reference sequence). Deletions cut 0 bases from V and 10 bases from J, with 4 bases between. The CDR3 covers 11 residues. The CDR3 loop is CASSQEGEQFF. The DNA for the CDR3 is TGTGCCAGCAGCCAAGAGGGAGAGCAGTTCTTC.

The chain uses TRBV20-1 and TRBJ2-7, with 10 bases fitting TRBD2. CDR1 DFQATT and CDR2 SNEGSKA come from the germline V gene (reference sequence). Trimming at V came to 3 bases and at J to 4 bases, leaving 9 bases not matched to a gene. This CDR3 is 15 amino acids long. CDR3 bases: TGCAGTGCTAGTAAGGCTAGCGGGAGTGATTACGAGCAGTACTTC. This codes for CSASKASGSDYEQYF.

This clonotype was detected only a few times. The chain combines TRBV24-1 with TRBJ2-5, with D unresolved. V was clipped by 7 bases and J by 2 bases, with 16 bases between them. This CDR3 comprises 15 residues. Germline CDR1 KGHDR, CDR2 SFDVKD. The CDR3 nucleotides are TGTGCCACCAGACACCTCGACACCCCACAAGAGACCCAGTACTTC. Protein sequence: CATRHLDTPQETQYF.

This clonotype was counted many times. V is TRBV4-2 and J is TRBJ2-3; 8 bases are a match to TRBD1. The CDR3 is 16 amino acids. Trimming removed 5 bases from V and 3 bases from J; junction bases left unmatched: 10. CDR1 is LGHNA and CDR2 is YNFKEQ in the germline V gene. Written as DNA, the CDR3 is TGTGCCAGCAGCTCCCTCGACAGGGGTGGTACAGATACGCAGTATTTT. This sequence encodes CASSSLDRGGTDTQYF.

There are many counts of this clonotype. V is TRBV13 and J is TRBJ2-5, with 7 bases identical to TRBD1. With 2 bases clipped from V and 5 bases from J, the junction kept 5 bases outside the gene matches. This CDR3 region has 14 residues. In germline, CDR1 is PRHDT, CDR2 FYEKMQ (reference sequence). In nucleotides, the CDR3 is TGTGCCAGCAGCTTAAACAGGGGCCCCGAGACCCAGTACTTC. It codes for CASSLNRGPETQYF.